One and the same sample provided the 28 T cell receptor beta chains below, sequenced in a study of blood T cells in healthy people across ages. Primers used in a second PCR of about 7 to 12 cycles were a sample-barcoded 5' primer and a J-beta primer mix. TCRdb processed the 5' RACE reads anew with MiXCR; each CDR3 protein has one entry. The repertoire holds roughly 730,000 distinct CDR3 sequences, with about 61% as singletons. Sequenced material: blood. These receptors were taken from a man aged 35 to 55 in good health.

The sample holds a few counts of this clonotype. The rearrangement uses TRBV9 and TRBJ2-5; the D is unclear. Germline V gene lookup returns CDR1 SGDLS and CDR2 YYNGEE. The CDR3 loop spans 13 amino acids. V lost 0 bases, J lost 3 bases, and 6 bases lay in between. The CDR3: CASSVARKETQYF. The CDR3 nucleotides are TGTGCCAGCAGCGTAGCTCGGAAAGAGACCCAGTACTTC.

The chain links TRBV2 to TRBJ2-6, with D possibly TRBD1 on 5 matching bases. From germline, CDR1 is SNHLY and CDR2 FYNNEI. CDR3 length: 15 amino acids. Trimming left V 8 bases short and J 0 bases short, with 11 bases between. The CDR3 DNA is TGTGCCAGCTACGGACAAACCTCTGGGGCCAACGTCCTGACTTTC. Translation gives CASYGQTSGANVLTF.

This clonotype came up once. A read error may produce the germline difference seen at one junction end. This rearrangement joins TRBV7-2 to TRBJ1-2, with 8 bases lining up with TRBD1. Germline V gives CDR1 SGHTA, CDR2 FQGNSA. This CDR3 has 13 residues. The CDR3 DNA follows: TGTGCCGGCAGCCATGAACAGGGGGTTGGCTACACCTTC. Its protein product is CAGSHEQGVGYTF.

The table lists this clonotype with a count of one. V is TRBV20-1 and J is TRBJ2-7; D might be TRBD2 (5 bases). V was clipped by 4 bases and J by 2 bases, with 12 bases between them. This CDR3 has 13 amino acids. The V gene's germline CDR1 is DFQATT and CDR2 SNEGSKA (reference sequence). DNA for the CDR3: TGCAGTGCTATTGGTGGGAGAGCCTACGAGCAGTACTTC. Protein: CSAIGGRAYEQYF.

The chain links TRBV5-1 to TRBJ2-7; D might be TRBD1 (5 bases). Germline V gives CDR1 SGHRS, CDR2 YFSETQ. The CDR3 has 14 residues. With 0 bases removed from V and 6 bases from J, the gap between germline ends came to 13 bases. DNA of the CDR3: TGCGCCAGCAGCTTGGTCGGCAGGGTTAGCGAGCAGTACTTC. Translated: CASSLVGRVSEQYF. Supplemented by reference TRBV5-1 and TRBJ2-7, the full variable domain reads KAGVTQTPRYLIKTRGQQVTLSCSPISGHRSVSWYQQTPGQGLQFLFEYFSETQRNKGNFPGRFSGRQFSNSRSEMNVSTLELGDSALYLCASSLVGRVSEQYFGPGTRLTVT.

V gene TRBV27 combines with J gene TRBJ2-2, with D possibly TRBD2 on 5 matching bases. The germline V gene encodes CDR1 MNHEY and CDR2 SMNVEV (reference sequence). The CDR3 contains 12 residues. Trimming cost V 7 bases and J 6 bases, with 9 bases left between them. DNA for the CDR3: TGTGCCAGCATGGAGGTCGCCGGGGAGCTGTTTTTT. Its protein is CASMEVAGELFF.

The rearrangement uses TRBV20-1 and TRBJ2-6, with 7 bases matching TRBD1. The CDR3 consists of 18 residues. V trimming: 1 base; J trimming: 0 bases; junction bases outside the gene matches: 9. Germline CDR1 and CDR2: DFQATT and SNEGSKA (reference sequence). This CDR3 reads CSARAPGTASSGANVLTF. CDR3 sequence (DNA): TGCAGTGCTAGAGCACCCGGGACAGCCTCCTCTGGGGCCAACGTCCTGACTTTC.

Only a few counts were recorded for this clonotype. This sequence joins TRBV4-1 and TRBJ2-7; D remains unclear. CDR1 is MGHRA and CDR2 is YSYEKL in the germline V gene. V was trimmed by 0 bases and J by 2 bases, leaving 11 bases between them. The CDR3 consists of 15 residues. Here the CDR3 DNA reads TGCGCCAGCAGCCAAGATCTTGCGGATACCTACGAGCAGTACTTC. Translation gives CASSQDLADTYEQYF.

With respect to this clonotype: The junction departs from the called germline gene at one end, perhaps through a read error. The V call is TRBV3-1, the J call TRBJ2-6; D is possibly TRBD1 (7 bases). CDR1 is LGHDT and CDR2 is YNNKEL in the germline V gene (reference sequence). The CDR3 sequence is 16 residues long. CDR3 bases: TGTGCCAGCAGTCGGGACAGAAGTACGGGGGCCAACGTTCTGACTTTC. Protein sequence: CASSRDRSTGANVLTF.

This clonotype turned up a few times. V gene TRBV6-6 combines with J gene TRBJ2-4; a weak D match, TRBD2 (5 bases). The V end was cut by 8 bases, the J end by 8 bases, with 13 bases between. This CDR3 region has 12 residues. The germline CDR1 and CDR2 sequences are MNHNY and SVGAGI (reference sequence). Here the CDR3 DNA reads TGTGCCAGCTCCTCGGGATTTGACATTCAGTACTTC. Translating it yields CASSSGFDIQYF.

J is TRBJ2-7 and V is TRBV20-1; 8 nucleotides agree with TRBD1. V gave up 3 bases and J gave up 2 bases; unmatched junction bases: 6. This CDR3 is built from 14 residues. CDR1 is DFQATT, CDR2 SNEGSKA, per germline (reference sequence). The CDR3 loop reads CSARRQGTTYEQYF. CDR3 in DNA: TGCAGTGCTAGGCGACAGGGGACCACCTACGAGCAGTACTTC.

V usage is TRBV20-1 and J usage is TRBJ2-7; D not resolved. In germline, CDR1 is DFQATT, CDR2 SNEGSKA (reference sequence). This CDR3 spans 11 amino acids. Deletions cut 8 bases from V and 7 bases from J, with 15 bases between. The DNA of the CDR3 is TGCAGTTTCAGGTCCCTTCAAGAGCAGTACTTC. It codes for CSFRSLQEQYF.

V and J are TRBV28 and TRBJ2-7, with TRBD2 as a possible D gene (5 bases). This CDR3 spans 14 amino acids. Germline CDR1 and CDR2: MDHEN and SYDVKM. Trimming took 8 bases from V and 3 from J, leaving 17 bases between them. The CDR3 loop is CASAESGMNYEQYF. Written as DNA, the CDR3 is TGTGCCAGCGCCGAGAGCGGAATGAACTACGAGCAGTACTTC.

V and J are TRBV7-8 and TRBJ2-1; 8 bases are a match to TRBD2. From germline, CDR1 is SGHVS and CDR2 FQNEAQ. The CDR3 loop spans 22 amino acids. The junction had 38 bases not matched to a gene; V was cut back by 5 bases and J by 14 bases. CDR3 loop: CASSPTRGRSRVGTSQFTSEFF. The CDR3 nucleotides are TGTGCCAGCAGCCCCACCCGAGGCCGTTCGCGGGTGGGGACTAGTCAATTCACTTCGGAGTTCTTC.

The chain couples TRBV20-1 to TRBJ2-1; D may be TRBD1 or TRBD2 (5 bases each). Looked up from germline, CDR1 is DFQATT and CDR2 is SNEGSKA (reference sequence). Trimming took 6 bases from V and 4 from J, leaving 16 bases between them. This CDR3 contains 14 residues. CDR3: CSAKSGWGYNEQFF. CDR3 nucleotide sequence: TGCAGTGCGAAATCGGGGTGGGGGTACAATGAGCAGTTCTTC.

The V call is TRBV29-1, the J call TRBJ2-3; 9 positions match TRBD1. The germline V gene encodes CDR1 SQVTM and CDR2 ANQGSEA. J was trimmed by 3 bases and V by 6 bases; bases with no gene match: 13. CDR3 size: 16 residues. The CDR3 DNA sequence: TGCAGCGTCCTCCCTTGGGACAGGGTTGGAACAGATACGCAGTATTTT. Translating gives CSVLPWDRVGTDTQYF.

The V gene is TRBV18, the J gene TRBJ2-1, with D possibly TRBD1 on 6 matching bases. The V end lost 6 bases, the J end lost 0 bases, and 12 bases lay between the germline ends. The CDR3 totals 15 residues. Germline values: CDR1 KGHSH, CDR2 LQKENI. Here the CDR3 reads CASSRQDGSYNEQFF. DNA of the CDR3: TGTGCCAGCTCTCGACAGGATGGCTCCTACAATGAGCAGTTCTTC. The full variable domain, its missing parts supplied by reference TRBV18 and TRBJ2-1, is NAGVMQNPRHLVRRRGQEARLRCSPMKGHSHVYWYRQLPEEGLKFMVYLQKENIIDESGMPKERFSAEFPKEGPSILRIQQVVRGDSAAYFCASSRQDGSYNEQFFGPGTRLTVL.

This chain connects TRBV9 to TRBJ2-7; D unresolved. CDR3 length: 14 residues. Between the trimmed V and J ends, which lost 3 bases and 2 bases, there was a span of 12 bases. Germline V gene data show CDR1 as SGDLS and CDR2 as YYNGEE. In DNA, the CDR3 is TGTGCCAGCAGCGGAGGCCAGACCGCCTACGAGCAGTACTTC. This sequence encodes CASSGGQTAYEQYF.

The chain is built from TRBV20-1 and TRBJ1-2, with 10 bases that match TRBD1. The CDR3 spans 13 residues. In germline, CDR1 is DFQATT, CDR2 SNEGSKA (reference sequence). Trimming took 8 bases from V and 8 from J; bases not matched to a gene: 11. The CDR3 region is CSFLQGQGRGYTF. The DNA of the CDR3 is TGCAGTTTTTTACAGGGACAGGGGCGAGGCTACACCTTC.

This clonotype was detected once. The chain uses TRBV12-3 or TRBV12-4 and TRBJ1-4; TRBD1 matches 8 bases. With 8 bases clipped from V and 5 bases from J, the junction kept 1 base outside the gene matches. The CDR3 covers 12 residues. Here the CDR3 reads CASRDRNEKLFF. The CDR3 DNA reads as TGTGCCAGCCGGGACAGGAATGAAAAACTGTTTTTT.

The chain combines TRBV6-1 with TRBJ1-5; no clear D. The CDR3 contains 13 residues. Germline V lookup: CDR1 MNHNS, CDR2 SASEGT. With 1 base removed from V and 4 bases from J, the gap between germline ends came to 5 bases. CDR3 in amino acids: CASSEVQNQPQHF. The CDR3 region has the DNA TGTGCCAGCAGTGAAGTACAAAATCAGCCCCAGCATTTT.

The rearrangement links TRBV5-1 to TRBJ1-6; maybe TRBD1 (6 bases). The CDR3 contains 15 residues. Germline CDR1 reads SGHRS; CDR2 reads YFSETQ. V lost 2 bases and J lost 8, with 14 bases in between. Here the CDR3 DNA reads TGCGCCAGCAGCTTACAGGGAGATGGTGATTCACCCCTCCACTTT. It yields the protein CASSLQGDGDSPLHF.

The V and J genes are TRBV28 and TRBJ1-2; a possible D gene is TRBD1 (5 bases). The CDR3 spans 13 residues. The germline V gene has CDR1 MDHEN and CDR2 SYDVKM. The ends were cut back, 7 bases at V and 0 bases at J, with 9 bases in the middle. CDR3 in amino acids: CASTTGTNYGYTF. CDR3 coding DNA: TGTGCCAGCACCACAGGCACTAACTATGGCTACACCTTC.

V usage is TRBV6-5 and J usage is TRBJ1-2; TRBD1 is a possible D gene (5 bases). Trimming stripped 8 bases from V and 2 bases from J, with 15 bases between. The CDR3 loop spans 14 amino acids. Germline V CDR1 and CDR2: MNHEY, SVGAGI. The DNA for the CDR3 is TGTGCCAGCGGCCCGGGAGGGACCAACTATGGCTACACCTTC. It translates to CASGPGGTNYGYTF.

V gene TRBV27 combines with J gene TRBJ2-1, with unresolved D. The tail of the sequence fits TRBJ2-7 better, so the J call may be wrong. Germline V CDR1 and CDR2: MNHEY, SMNVEV (reference sequence). This CDR3 spans 15 amino acids. The chain's CDR3 is CASSFSSISYNEQYF. The CDR3 DNA follows: TGTGCCAGCAGTTTCTCTAGTATCTCCTACAATGAGCAGTACTTC.

This clonotype was seen a few times. The genes are TRBV5-1 and TRBJ2-7; TRBD2 agrees at 7 bases. CDR1 and CDR2 (germline): SGHRS, YFSETQ. The CDR3 spans 16 residues. Trimming took 0 bases from V and 0 from J; bases not matched to a gene: 6. The CDR3 region has the DNA TGCGCCAGCAGCTTGGGTAGGGCTAGCGGCTCCTACGAGCAGTACTTC. It is translated as CASSLGRASGSYEQYF.

The chain recombines TRBV7-9 with TRBJ2-7; perhaps D is TRBD1 or TRBD2 (5 bases each). V was cut by 9 bases and J by 1 base, with 19 bases left in between. CDR3 size: 15 residues. CDR1 is SEHNR and CDR2 is FQNEAQ in the germline V gene (reference sequence). In nucleotides, the CDR3 is TGTGCCAGGTTCGGGGCACAGCAGGCATCCTACGAGCAGTACTTC. Protein: CARFGAQQASYEQYF.

The chain combines TRBV3-1 with TRBJ2-5; D is undetermined. Germline values: CDR1 LGHDT, CDR2 YNNKEL (reference sequence). This CDR3 has 14 residues. V was shortened by 4 bases and J by 2 bases, with 11 bases between the two germline ends. The CDR3 bases are TGTGCCAGCAGCCCCTGGAGTGTTCAAGAGACCCAGTACTTC. This gives the protein CASSPWSVQETQYF.